A single sample gave rise to the 18 T cell receptor beta chains below, sequenced in a study of blood T cell repertoires in COVID-19. TCRdb's table, derived via immunoSEQ multiplex PCR, lists solely in-frame clones and lacks some. Of approximately 54,000 clones in the sample, about 82% are singletons; the top ten hold roughly 14%. The sequenced material came from peripheral blood. The receptors here all came from a human donor in a cohort sampled during active COVID-19.

The rearrangement joins TRBV19 to TRBJ1-1; 7 bases match TRBD1. Germline V lookup: CDR1 LNHDA, CDR2 SQIVND (reference sequence). The CDR3 loop spans 15 amino acids. V lost 1 base to trimming and J lost 3 bases; unmatched junction nucleotides: 5. The CDR3 coding sequence is TGTGCCAGTAGTATAGTGGTAAGGGGGCACACTGAAGCTTTCTTT. Translation gives CASSIVVRGHTEAFF.

The chain uses TRBV12-3 or TRBV12-4 and TRBJ2-2, with D perhaps matching TRBD2 (6 bases). V was cut by 10 bases and J by 7 bases, with 16 bases left in between. This CDR3 comprises 13 residues. CDR3 sequence reads: CAIPQEEGGELFF. In DNA, the CDR3 is TGTGCCATCCCCCAAGAGGAGGGCGGGGAGCTGTTTTTT.

J is TRBJ2-1 and V is TRBV11-2, with 9 bases fitting TRBD2. This CDR3 is 16 amino acids long. V dropped 5 bases and J dropped 7; count of bases not matched to a gene: 12. Germline V CDR1 and CDR2: SGHAT, FQNNGV. The CDR3 reads CASSKIAGVVSNEQFF. In nucleotides, the CDR3 is TGTGCCAGCAGCAAAATAGCGGGAGTGGTGTCGAATGAGCAGTTCTTC.

J is TRBJ1-1 and V is TRBV5-5, with D unresolved. The germline gives CDR1 SGHKS, CDR2 YYEKEE (reference sequence). Trimming shortened V by 4 bases and J by 0 bases, and 4 bases separated the two germline ends. This CDR3 has 12 amino acids. This chain's CDR3 is CASSPLNTEAFF. The CDR3 region has the DNA TGTGCCAGCAGCCCTTTGAACACTGAAGCTTTCTTT.

The genes are TRBV7-8 and TRBJ1-4, with TRBD1 matching over 9 bases. CDR3 length equals 14 residues. The germline V gene encodes CDR1 SGHVS and CDR2 FQNEAQ. V dropped 3 bases and J dropped 6; count of bases not matched to a gene: 2. The CDR3 region is CASSLRDRDEKLFF. In DNA, the CDR3 is TGTGCCAGCAGCTTGCGGGACAGGGATGAAAAACTGTTTTTT.

This sequence joins TRBV28 and TRBJ2-7; 8 bases align to TRBD2. V dropped 7 bases and J dropped 6; count of bases not matched to a gene: 8. Per the germline V gene, CDR1 is MDHEN and CDR2 is SYDVKM. The CDR3 has 13 amino acids. Here the CDR3 DNA reads TGTGCCAGCAAGGGACTAGGGCTCCGCGAGCAGTACTTC. Translation: CASKGLGLREQYF.

Here the CDR3 DNA reads TGTGCCATCAGGAACCTCGGCGCGGGAGGTAGTGAGCAGTTCTTC. Translated, it gives CAIRNLGAGGSEQFF. The chain combines TRBV10-3 with TRBJ2-1, with 8 bases aligning to TRBD2. The CDR3 consists of 15 residues. The V segment lost 6 bases and the J segment 9 bases; nucleotides outside the gene matches: 13. CDR1 and CDR2 from the germline V gene are ENHRY and SYGVKD.

The chain carries TRBV6-2 or TRBV6-3 and TRBJ1-1; TRBD1 agrees at 7 bases. V trimming: 6 bases; J trimming: 3 bases; junction bases outside the gene matches: 4. Germline CDR1 is MNHEY and CDR2 is SVGEGT. The CDR3 loop spans 13 amino acids. CDR3 nucleotides: TGTGCCAGCAGCTCCGACAGGGACACTGAAGCTTTCTTT. Translated, it gives CASSSDRDTEAFF.

The chain uses TRBV19 and TRBJ1-6, with D tentatively TRBD1 (5 bases). This CDR3 has 15 residues. Trimming left V 4 bases short and J 7 bases short, with 14 bases between. The V gene's germline CDR1 is LNHDA and CDR2 SQIVND (reference sequence). The chain's CDR3 is CASSTGLGGNSPLHF. The CDR3 DNA reads TGTGCCAGTAGTACGGGACTTGGTGGAAATTCACCCCTCCACTTT.

As for this clone: A read error may account for a junction end that differs from germline. V usage is TRBV27 and J usage is TRBJ2-5; 8 bases match TRBD1. CDR1 and CDR2 from the germline V gene are MNHEY and SMNVEV (reference sequence). This CDR3 has 14 amino acids. CDR3 bases: TGTGCCAGCAGTATATCAGGGGGCCAAGGGACCCAGTACTTC. It translates to CASSISGGQGTQYF.

The V gene is TRBV4-1, the J gene TRBJ2-7; 8 nucleotides line up with TRBD2. The CDR3 is 15 amino acids. CDR1 is MGHRA, CDR2 YSYEKL, per germline. Trimming took 2 bases from V and 2 from J; bases not matched to a gene: 5. The CDR3 here is CASSQQAGAAYEQYF. DNA of the CDR3: TGCGCCAGCAGCCAACAAGCGGGAGCCGCCTACGAGCAGTACTTC.

The chain joins TRBV20-1 to TRBJ1-2; a weak D match, TRBD1 (5 bases). The CDR3 spans 13 residues. Trimming took off 3 bases at V and 4 bases at J, with 12 bases between the two ends. Germline CDR1 is DFQATT and CDR2 is SNEGSKA (reference sequence). The CDR3, as DNA: TGCAGTGCTAGTTGGGGGGGTGGCTATGGCTACACCTTC. Its protein product is CSASWGGGYGYTF.

This clone was recorded a few times. V is TRBV15 and J is TRBJ2-7, with D perhaps matching TRBD2 (6 bases). The CDR3 runs 14 residues. The germline CDR1 and CDR2 sequences are LNHNV and YYDKDF (reference sequence). The V and J ends lost 5 bases and 3 bases respectively, with 14 bases between them. The CDR3 DNA is TGTGCCACCAGCGTAGGTAGGAGGGTCTACGAGCAGTACTTC. Protein product: CATSVGRRVYEQYF.

The gene calls are TRBV10-1 and TRBJ2-7, with D possibly matching TRBD1 (7 bases). The germline gives CDR1 WNHNN, CDR2 SYGVQD (reference sequence). CDR3 size: 16 residues. The V end was cut by 3 bases, the J end by 2 bases, with 17 bases between. The CDR3 nucleotides are TGCGCCAGCAGTGACCCAACAGGGGAGGTACCCTACGAGCAGTACTTC. Amino acid sequence: CASSDPTGEVPYEQYF.

The table lists this clone with a count of one. V and J are TRBV11-2 and TRBJ1-4, with a tentative D call TRBD1 (6 bases). Looked up from germline, CDR1 is SGHAT and CDR2 is FQNNGV. Between the trimmed V and J ends, which lost 3 bases and 5 bases, there was a span of 13 bases. This CDR3 contains 15 residues. This CDR3 reads CASSLGDRRNEKLFF. As DNA, the CDR3 is TGTGCCAGCAGCTTGGGCGACAGGAGAAATGAAAAACTGTTTTTT.

The chain combines TRBV30 with TRBJ1-1, with D maybe TRBD1 (6 bases). The CDR3 extends over 12 amino acids. Trimming cost V 3 bases and J 1 base, with 6 bases left between them. The V gene's germline CDR1 is GTSNPN and CDR2 SVGIG (reference sequence). CDR3 residues: CAWRQGNTEAFF. The CDR3 nucleotides are TGTGCCTGGAGACAGGGGAACACTGAAGCTTTCTTT.

J is TRBJ2-7 and V is TRBV10-1, with D possibly TRBD2 on 5 matching bases. The germline CDR1 and CDR2 sequences are WNHNN and SYGVQD (reference sequence). V lost 2 bases to trimming and J lost 10 bases, with 30 bases between them. This CDR3 has 18 residues. The chain's CDR3 is CASSERPKGGLAKKSQYF. CDR3 DNA: TGCGCCAGCAGTGAGCGTCCAAAGGGCGGATTAGCGAAGAAATCTCAGTACTTC.

The chain is built from TRBV27 and TRBJ2-5, with D uncertain. V lost 3 bases, J lost 5 bases, and 13 bases lay in between. The CDR3 runs 14 residues. Germline-derived CDR1 and CDR2 are MNHEY and SMNVEV (reference sequence). For the CDR3, the DNA is TGTGCCAGCAGTTTTAATGGCGGTGGGGAGACCCAGTACTTC. Its translation: CASSFNGGGETQYF.